This passage covers 23 T cell receptor beta chains from one sample sequenced in a study of spatial heterogeneity in lung cancer. TCRdb fed the 5' RACE reads into MiXCR, producing one record per CDR3 protein. The repertoire consists of about 4,500 distinct CDR3 sequences, with approximately 7% occurring once and the leading ten covering about 24%. Study results and limitations: The number of expanded tumor alpha and beta chains correlated with mutation number.

For these TCRs, the target antigens are not known. Time point described: sample taken at primary tumor resection. The input for sequencing was lung tumor tissue, taken at surgery. Receptor source: a male donor with early-stage non-small cell lung cancer.

This clonotype was seen many times. V gene TRBV12-3 or TRBV12-4 combines with J gene TRBJ2-1, with D tentatively TRBD1 or TRBD2 (6 bases each). Trimming shortened V by 3 bases and J by 0 bases, and 18 bases separated the two germline ends. This CDR3 region has 18 residues. In DNA, the CDR3 is TGTGCCAGCAGTTTTTTCCGTGGGGGGCCTTCCTCCTACAATGAGCAGTTCTTC. Encoded protein: CASSFFRGGPSSYNEQFF.

This clonotype appeared once. The rearrangement uses TRBV7-2 and TRBJ2-1, with 11 positions matching TRBD2. Germline V gene data show CDR1 as SGHTA and CDR2 as FQGNSA. With V trimmed by 4 bases and J by 8 bases, 10 bases remained unmatched. The CDR3 totals 16 residues. This chain's CDR3 is CASSSTSGSMRYEQFF. The CDR3 DNA reads TGTGCCAGCAGCTCCACTAGCGGGAGCATGAGGTATGAGCAGTTCTTC.

By share, this clonotype counts as large (0.1 to 1%). The V gene is TRBV28, the J gene TRBJ1-3, with D unclear. Germline V lookup: CDR1 MDHEN, CDR2 SYDVKM. V lost 5 bases to trimming and J lost 2 bases, with 13 bases between them. The CDR3 has 15 residues. The CDR3 loop is CASSPGWAAGNTIYF. In nucleotides, the CDR3 is TGTGCCAGCAGTCCGGGGTGGGCTGCTGGAAACACCATATATTTT. The variable domain in full, with the rest retrieved from reference TRBV28 and TRBJ1-3, is DVKVTQSSRYLVKRTGEKVFLECVQDMDHENMFWYRQDPGLGLRLIYFSYDVKMKEKGDIPEGYSVSREKKERFSLILESASTNQTSMYLCASSPGWAAGNTIYFGEGSWLTVV.

The table lists this clonotype with many counts. The chain has TRBV6-2 or TRBV6-3 and TRBJ2-3; D is uncertain. CDR3 length: 14 residues. The V end lost 0 bases, the J end lost 3 bases, and 7 bases lay between the germline ends. Germline values: CDR1 MNHEY, CDR2 SVGEGT. The CDR3 here is CASSYSRATDTQYF. CDR3 coding DNA: TGTGCCAGCAGTTACTCGAGAGCGACAGATACGCAGTATTTT.

This clonotype has ten or more counts. The chain recombines TRBV5-1 with TRBJ1-2, with unresolved D. Germline V CDR1 and CDR2: SGHRS, YFSETQ. There are 13 residues in the CDR3. V was clipped by 2 bases and J by 5 bases, with 10 bases between them. The CDR3 bases are TGCGCCAGCAGCTTAGCGGACGATTATGGCTACACCTTC. Encoded protein: CASSLADDYGYTF.

By proportion, this clonotype is medium-sized. This CDR3 reads CASSSLSGGGGYTF. The CDR3 DNA reads as TGTGCCAGCAGCAGCCTTTCAGGGGGCGGTGGCTACACCTTC. The chain is built from TRBV6-6 and TRBJ1-2; 8 bases match TRBD1. The CDR3 consists of 14 residues. The V gene end was trimmed by 6 bases and the J gene end by 7 bases; junction bases not matched to a gene: 10. The V gene's germline CDR1 is MNHNY and CDR2 SVGAGI (reference sequence).

This clonotype counts as medium-sized (0.01 to 0.1%). The CDR3, as DNA: TGTGCCAGCAGCTTGGAGGGAGAGACCCAGTACTTC. Its protein is CASSLEGETQYF. V gene TRBV11-3 combines with J gene TRBJ2-5; possibly TRBD2 for D (6 bases). Germline assignment: CDR1 SGHNT and CDR2 YENEEA. Between the trimmed V and J ends, which lost 3 bases and 4 bases, there was a span of 6 bases. The CDR3 is 12 amino acids.

The rearrangement joins TRBV5-1 to TRBJ2-7; 7 bases map to TRBD1. There are 19 residues in the CDR3. Germline CDR1 is SGHRS and CDR2 is YFSETQ. V gave up 3 bases and J gave up 1 base; unmatched junction bases: 19. CDR3 nucleotide sequence: TGCGCCAGCAGCTCGCCAGACAGGGTTCCTTCTAAGGGTTCCTACGAGCAGTACTTC. This encodes CASSSPDRVPSKGSYEQYF.

This clonotype was picked up many times. The chain has TRBV29-1 and TRBJ2-1; 10 positions match TRBD2. This CDR3 has 12 residues. From germline, CDR1 is SQVTM and CDR2 ANQGSEA. V dropped 3 bases and J dropped 7; count of bases not matched to a gene: 0. CDR3 amino acids: CSVDSGGNEQFF. DNA of the CDR3: TGCAGCGTTGATAGCGGGGGGAATGAGCAGTTCTTC.

This clonotype was observed many times. J is TRBJ1-6 and V is TRBV9; D gene ambiguous. This CDR3 comprises 15 residues. Germline V gene data show CDR1 as SGDLS and CDR2 as YYNGEE. V lost 0 bases to trimming and J lost 7 bases, with 11 bases between them. The CDR3 region is CASSVGAVGNSPLHF. As DNA, the CDR3 is TGTGCCAGCAGCGTAGGGGCTGTAGGGAATTCACCCCTCCACTTT.

In its sample, this clonotype is medium-sized. The rearrangement joins TRBV6-6 to TRBJ2-7; either TRBD1 or TRBD2 may supply D (5 bases each). The V gene lost 2 bases and the J gene lost 4 bases, with 12 bases spanning the gap. CDR1 MNHNY and CDR2 SVGAGI come from the germline V gene (reference sequence). The CDR3 is 14 residues long. CDR3 DNA sequence: TGTGCCAGCAGTTACCGGGACGGGAAATACGAGCAGTACTTC. Its protein is CASSYRDGKYEQYF.

Within the sample, this clonotype is medium-sized. The V and J genes are TRBV20-1 and TRBJ1-4; 10 nucleotides line up with TRBD1. The trim removed 3 bases at V and 8 bases at J, leaving 6 bases unmatched. Germline loops: CDR1 DFQATT, CDR2 SNEGSKA (reference sequence). This CDR3 contains 14 residues. This CDR3 reads CSARGDRGGEKLFF. The CDR3 DNA is TGCAGTGCTAGGGGGGACAGGGGTGGCGAAAAACTGTTTTTT.

This clonotype has ten or more counts. The rearrangement uses TRBV11-2 and TRBJ1-1; no clear D. V shed 9 bases and J shed 1 base, with 12 bases lying between them. Germline V gene lookup returns CDR1 SGHAT and CDR2 FQNNGV. There are 13 residues in the CDR3. DNA for the CDR3: TGTGCCAGTAGGCTTCAGCCGAACACTGAAGCTTTCTTT. Its protein product is CASRLQPNTEAFF.

By share, this clonotype ranks as medium-sized. V and J are TRBV3-1 and TRBJ2-2; no reliable D call. With 0 bases removed from V and 1 base from J, the gap between germline ends came to 12 bases. The CDR3 is 17 amino acids. Germline assignment: CDR1 LGHDT and CDR2 YNNKEL (reference sequence). CDR3 amino acids: CASSQEPPGKNTGELFF. CDR3 bases: TGTGCCAGCAGCCAAGAGCCACCCGGCAAGAACACCGGGGAGCTGTTTTTT.

Many counts were recorded for this clonotype. The V and J genes are TRBV27 and TRBJ1-2; TRBD1 agrees at 9 bases. CDR1 MNHEY and CDR2 SMNVEV come from the germline V gene (reference sequence). The V and J ends lost 5 bases and 7 bases, in that order; junction bases with no gene match: 11. This CDR3 has 15 residues. The CDR3: CASSPGQGLLVGYTF. As DNA, the CDR3 is TGTGCCAGCAGTCCTGGACAGGGGTTGCTGGTTGGCTACACCTTC.

This clonotype occurred many times. The rearrangement links TRBV28 to TRBJ2-7, with 7 bases aligning to TRBD1. Germline trimming cut 5 bases from V and 2 bases from J; bases unmatched to any gene: 3. The CDR3 covers 13 residues. Per the germline V gene, CDR1 is MDHEN and CDR2 is SYDVKM. CDR3 sequence (DNA): TGTGCCAGCAGTCCGGGACAGACCTACGAGCAGTACTTC. This codes for CASSPGQTYEQYF. Based on the CDR3 plus reference TRBV28 and TRBJ2-7, the full variable domain is DVKVTQSSRYLVKRTGEKVFLECVQDMDHENMFWYRQDPGLGLRLIYFSYDVKMKEKGDIPEGYSVSREKKERFSLILESASTNQTSMYLCASSPGQTYEQYFGPGTRLTVT.

This clonotype was recorded at least ten times. V and J are TRBV20-1 and TRBJ2-5; 8 bases are a match to TRBD2. Germline V gene sequence: CDR1 DFQATT, CDR2 SNEGSKA (reference sequence). With 0 bases clipped from V and 5 bases from J, the junction kept 8 bases outside the gene matches. CDR3 length: 15 residues. CDR3 sequence reads: CSARDPGGALETQYF. CDR3 sequence (DNA): TGCAGTGCTAGAGATCCCGGGGGGGCTTTGGAGACCCAGTACTTC.

This clonotype is labeled as medium-sized. The chain is built from TRBV7-2 and TRBJ2-5; 14 bases agree with TRBD2. The CDR3 runs 18 residues. Germline lookup yields CDR1 SGHTA and CDR2 FQGNSA. V was clipped by 3 bases and J by 5 bases; unmatched bases: 11. Written as DNA, the CDR3 is TGTGCCAGCAGCTTCCGACTAGCGGGGGGGGCCGCTTTGGAGACCCAGTACTTC. Amino acids: CASSFRLAGGAALETQYF. Based on the CDR3 plus reference TRBV7-2 and TRBJ2-5, the full variable domain is GAGVSQSPSNKVTEKGKDVELRCDPISGHTALYWYRQSLGQGLEFLIYFQGNSAPDKSGLPSDRFSAERTGGSVSTLTIQRTQQEDSAVYLCASSFRLAGGAALETQYFGPGTRLLVL.

This clonotype has a count of ten or more. The gene calls are TRBV29-1 and TRBJ2-6; the match to TRBD1 covers 8 bases. V gave up 6 bases and J gave up 2 bases; unmatched junction bases: 3. The germline V gene encodes CDR1 SQVTM and CDR2 ANQGSEA. The CDR3 runs 14 residues. The CDR3 DNA follows: TGCAGCGTAGTACAGGGGGCTGGGGCCAACGTCCTGACTTTC. Translation gives CSVVQGAGANVLTF.

Sample share makes this clonotype medium-sized. The chain links TRBV3-1 to TRBJ1-4, with a tentative D call TRBD1 (5 bases). Germline V gives CDR1 LGHDT, CDR2 YNNKEL (reference sequence). V lost 1 base to trimming and J lost 8 bases, with 11 bases between them. The CDR3 is made up of 14 amino acids. The CDR3 sequence: CASSQGARGEKLFF. CDR3 bases: TGTGCCAGCAGCCAAGGGGCCCGGGGGGAAAAACTGTTTTTT.

By share, this clonotype counts as medium-sized (0.01 to 0.1%). The chain uses TRBV6-6 and TRBJ2-7, with TRBD1 matching 11 bases. The CDR3 consists of 16 residues. Germline CDR1 is MNHNY and CDR2 is SVGAGI (reference sequence). V trimming: 6 bases; J trimming: 2 bases; junction bases outside the gene matches: 9. CDR3 nucleotides: TGTGCCAGCAGCAGACTTCCGGGACAGGGGGCCTACGAGCAGTACTTC. Encoded protein: CASSRLPGQGAYEQYF.

This sequence joins TRBV29-1 and TRBJ1-1, with a weak D call TRBD1 (6 bases). V gave up 3 bases and J gave up 7 bases, with 9 bases separating them. CDR1 and CDR2 (germline): SQVTM, ANQGSEA. This CDR3 is 11 amino acids long. CDR3 bases: TGCAGCGTTGACAGGGGCCTTGAAGCTTTCTTT. Protein sequence: CSVDRGLEAFF.

By share, this clonotype counts as medium-sized. The chain uses TRBV7-6 and TRBJ2-3; the D gene is possibly TRBD2 (5 bases). CDR1 and CDR2 from the germline V gene are SGHVS and FNYEAQ. The CDR3 is 14 amino acids. Trimming left V 5 bases short and J 4 bases short, with 13 bases between. For the CDR3, the DNA is TGTGCCAGCAGCCAACTAGACTCGTCAGATACGCAGTATTTT. Translation: CASSQLDSSDTQYF.